This paragraph reports one T cell receptor beta chain. No antigen is known for it. Investigators divided CD4+ cells into CD45RA+ naive and CD45RA-negative memory subsets. Produced via immunoSEQ multiplex PCR; TCRdb's table is partial and in-frame only. The sample records roughly 1.5 million clones, 98% being singletons. This specimen belongs to a study of shared clonotypes between healthy human individuals. CDR1 is SGDLS, CDR2 YYNGEE, per germline. V lost 4 bases, J lost 1 base, and 11 bases lay in between. The CDR3 is 14 amino acids. General study points: The study generally estimated greater richness for naive than memory subsets. Since donors were few, the genetic and exposure-history diversity represented was limited.

Sequencing was done on a sample of naive CD4+ T cells sorted from blood. This sample's subset: CD45RA+ positively selected. The V and J genes are TRBV9 and TRBJ1-1; no firm D call. The TCR originated in a man aged 30-40 years in good health. The CDR3 is CASSPRTGNTEAFF. CDR3 in DNA: TGTGCCAGCAGCCCTCGGACGGGGAACACTGAAGCTTTCTTT.